These 22 T cell receptor beta chains were all obtained from the same sample, sequenced in a study of blood T cell dynamics during melanoma immunotherapy. As for time point: week 3, after first cycle of checkpoint inhibitor. The table came from immunoSEQ multiplex PCR; TCRdb's copy has only in-frame clones and leaves some out. The sample has roughly 10,000 clones; roughly 88% are singletons. Sequences were derived from blood, sampled from a patient treated with checkpoint blockade. The receptors were sampled from a human donor with melanoma.

The CDR3 protein is CASSLRGQAINSPLHF. CDR3 sequence (DNA): TGTGCCAGCAGCTTGCGGGGGCAGGCGATTAATTCACCCCTCCACTTT. This chain links TRBV5-5 with TRBJ1-6, with a weak D call TRBD1 (6 bases). This CDR3 has 16 amino acids. Per germline, CDR1 SGHKS and CDR2 YYEKEE (reference sequence). V lost 1 base to trimming and J lost 6 bases, with 14 bases between them.

Only one count was recorded for this clone. J is TRBJ2-4 and V is TRBV19; 8 positions match TRBD1. With V trimmed by 4 bases and J by 4 bases, 9 bases remained unmatched. Germline V lookup: CDR1 LNHDA, CDR2 SQIVND (reference sequence). The CDR3 spans 16 residues. The chain's CDR3 is CASSTSAGTGKNIQYF. The CDR3 nucleotides are TGTGCCAGTAGTACCTCCGCCGGGACAGGAAAAAACATTCAGTACTTC.

This clone has a single count. A junction boundary mismatches the germline segment, possibly from a read error. The V gene is TRBV4-3, the J gene TRBJ2-7; D might be TRBD2 (6 bases). Germline V gene lookup returns CDR1 LGHNA and CDR2 YSLEER. This CDR3 has 15 amino acids. The CDR3 nucleotides read TGCGCCAGCAGCCAAGTAGCGGACTATTCCTACGGGCAGTACTTC. Amino acids: CASSQVADYSYGQYF.

This chain links TRBV14 with TRBJ2-4; possibly TRBD1 for D (5 bases). Germline lookup yields CDR1 SGHDN and CDR2 FVKESK. V was pared by 0 bases and J by 0 bases, with 18 bases between. There are 19 residues in the CDR3. This CDR3 reads CASSQESWGVGRAKNIQYF. As DNA, the CDR3 is TGTGCCAGCAGCCAAGAATCCTGGGGCGTTGGACGAGCCAAAAACATTCAGTACTTC.

The chain uses TRBV6-5 and TRBJ2-5, with 9 positions matching TRBD1. The J call may be mistaken, given a closer DNA end match to TRBJ2-7. CDR1 MNHEY and CDR2 SVGAGI come from the germline V gene. The CDR3 contains 15 residues. The DNA for the CDR3 is TGTGCCAGCAGTTACGGGTTGGGACAGGGTAGCGAGCAGTACTTC. Translated, it gives CASSYGLGQGSEQYF.

This chain joins TRBV6-5 and TRBJ1-4, with no clear D. Germline CDR1 MNHEY, CDR2 SVGAGI. This CDR3 region has 15 residues. V was pared by 6 bases and J by 0 bases, with 11 bases between. CDR3 DNA: TGTGCCAGCAGCCTATCAGGAGCAACTAATGAAAAACTGTTTTTT. Its protein is CASSLSGATNEKLFF.

V and J are TRBV10-3 and TRBJ1-5; D is uncertain. The CDR3 has 16 residues. The V gene lost 2 bases and the J gene lost 4 bases, with 15 bases spanning the gap. Germline V lookup: CDR1 ENHRY, CDR2 SYGVKD. The chain's CDR3 is CAISETPSAANQPQHF. CDR3 nucleotide sequence: TGTGCCATCAGTGAGACACCATCGGCAGCAAATCAGCCCCAGCATTTT.

The chain couples TRBV11-2 to TRBJ2-5, with 8 bases lining up with TRBD2. The germline V gene encodes CDR1 SGHAT and CDR2 FQNNGV. Unmatched junction bases numbered 5, after V lost 2 bases and J lost 3 bases. The CDR3 is 15 amino acids. The CDR3: CASSLLAGLKETQYF. The CDR3 DNA reads as TGTGCCAGCAGCTTACTAGCGGGCCTAAAAGAGACCCAGTACTTC.

The chain combines TRBV5-6 with TRBJ2-7; D not certain. CDR1 is SGHDT and CDR2 is YYEEEE in the germline V gene. The V end lost 0 bases, the J end lost 0 bases, and 13 bases lay between the germline ends. The CDR3 length is 16 residues. The CDR3 is CASSLALHPSSYEQYF. The CDR3 bases are TGTGCCAGCAGCTTGGCGTTACACCCTAGCTCCTACGAGCAGTACTTC. Full variable domain (rest looked up from reference TRBV5-6 and TRBJ2-7): DAGVTQSPTHLIKTRGQQVTLRCSPKSGHDTVSWYQQALGQGPQFIFQYYEEEERQRGNFPDRFSGHQFPNYSSELNVNALLLGDSALYLCASSLALHPSSYEQYFGPGTRLTVT.

In nucleotides, the CDR3 is TGTGCCTGGAGTTTCTTAGGCAATCAGCCCCAGCATTTT. Its translation is CAWSFLGNQPQHF. This rearrangement joins TRBV30 to TRBJ1-5, with unresolved D. This CDR3 contains 13 residues. V was clipped by 2 bases and J by 2 bases, with 7 bases between them. The germline V gene has CDR1 GTSNPN and CDR2 SVGIG (reference sequence).

The CDR3 nucleotides are TGCGCCAGCAGCGTTCAGGGTAGGACCTACGAGCAGTACTTC. It specifies CASSVQGRTYEQYF. J is TRBJ2-7 and V is TRBV5-1; possibly TRBD1 for D (5 bases). Germline CDR1 and CDR2: SGHRS and YFSETQ. Trimming shortened V by 4 bases and J by 2 bases, and 13 bases separated the two germline ends. There are 14 residues in the CDR3.

V and J are TRBV9 and TRBJ1-1; tentative D call: TRBD1 (6 bases). CDR1 SGDLS and CDR2 YYNGEE come from the germline V gene. There are 15 residues in the CDR3. Trimming took 0 bases from V and 4 from J, leaving 13 bases between them. Here the CDR3 reads CASSVETGSGTEAFF. In nucleotides, the CDR3 is TGTGCCAGCAGCGTAGAGACAGGTAGCGGCACTGAAGCTTTCTTT.

There are a few counts of this clone. The V gene is TRBV9, the J gene TRBJ1-6; D unclear. V lost 0 bases and J lost 8, with 15 bases in between. Germline assignment: CDR1 SGDLS and CDR2 YYNGEE. This CDR3 spans 16 amino acids. The CDR3 is CASSVGGGFSHSPLHF. CDR3 nucleotide sequence: TGTGCCAGCAGCGTAGGTGGAGGGTTTAGCCATTCACCCCTCCACTTT.

This chain connects TRBV29-1 to TRBJ2-5; TRBD1 might be the D (5 bases). The CDR3 has 15 amino acids. From germline, CDR1 is SQVTM and CDR2 ANQGSEA. The V end lost 0 bases, the J end lost 2 bases, and 13 bases lay between the germline ends. The CDR3 DNA follows: TGCAGCGTTGAAGATCCGGCAGGGTGGCAAGAGACCCAGTACTTC. This codes for CSVEDPAGWQETQYF.

The chain employs TRBV6-5 and TRBJ1-4, with D hard to call. The CDR3 loop spans 12 amino acids. From germline, CDR1 is MNHEY and CDR2 SVGAGI. V shed 4 bases and J shed 6 bases, with 6 bases lying between them. This CDR3 is CASSSSDEKLFF. In DNA, the CDR3 is TGTGCCAGCAGTTCCTCCGATGAAAAACTGTTTTTT.

The V call is TRBV6-5, the J call TRBJ2-5, with unresolved D. The CDR3 totals 15 residues. V gave up 0 bases and J gave up 2 bases, with 10 bases separating them. Germline lookup yields CDR1 MNHEY and CDR2 SVGAGI. CDR3 residues: CASSYSPETQETQYF. The CDR3 DNA reads as TGTGCCAGCAGTTACTCCCCGGAAACGCAAGAGACCCAGTACTTC.

This sequence joins TRBV9 and TRBJ1-5; D unresolved. Deletions cut 0 bases from V and 5 bases from J, with 6 bases between. The CDR3 is 13 residues long. Looked up from germline, CDR1 is SGDLS and CDR2 is YYNGEE. CDR3 sequence reads: CASSVDGDQPQHF. CDR3 sequence (DNA): TGTGCCAGCAGCGTAGATGGGGATCAGCCCCAGCATTTT.

The V call is TRBV5-6, the J call TRBJ2-1, with D perhaps matching TRBD2 (6 bases). Per the germline V gene, CDR1 is SGHDT and CDR2 is YYEEEE. The CDR3 contains 13 residues. Trimming cost V 2 bases and J 8 bases, with 11 bases left between them. CDR3 nucleotide sequence: TGTGCCAGCAGCTTCGAGACGGGAGATGAGCAGTTCTTC. Amino acids: CASSFETGDEQFF. The variable domain in full, completed from reference TRBV5-6 and TRBJ2-1, reads DAGVTQSPTHLIKTRGQQVTLRCSPKSGHDTVSWYQQALGQGPQFIFQYYEEEERQRGNFPDRFSGHQFPNYSSELNVNALLLGDSALYLCASSFETGDEQFFGPGTRLTVL.

V gene TRBV13 combines with J gene TRBJ2-2, with 9 bases lining up with TRBD1. With 2 bases clipped from V and 7 bases from J, the junction kept 8 bases outside the gene matches. CDR1 and CDR2 from the germline V gene are PRHDT and FYEKMQ (reference sequence). This CDR3 spans 16 amino acids. The CDR3 loop reads CASSLLGDREYGELFF. CDR3 nucleotide sequence: TGTGCCAGCAGCTTACTGGGGGACAGGGAGTACGGGGAGCTGTTTTTT.

As for this clone: Since no conserved phenylalanine or tryptophan closes the CDR3, a read error is the likely cause. V is TRBV18 and J is TRBJ1-1; D remains unclear. CDR1 and CDR2 (germline): KGHSH, LQKENI. Trimming pared 0 bases from V and 0 bases from J, leaving 5 bases between. The CDR3 spans 14 residues. CDR3 nucleotide sequence: TGTGCCAGCTCACCACCGTCGGTGAACACTGAAGCTTTCTCT. Residues: CASSPPSVNTEAFS.

The V and J genes are TRBV6-5 and TRBJ1-2; D possibly corresponds to TRBD1 (5 bases). Per the germline V gene, CDR1 is MNHEY and CDR2 is SVGAGI. V was trimmed by 0 bases and J by 4 bases, leaving 15 bases between them. The CDR3 has 16 amino acids. The DNA for the CDR3 is TGTGCCAGCAGTTACTCGACTGACAGTATCGGCTATGGCTACACCTTC. It codes for CASSYSTDSIGYGYTF.

This chain's CDR3 is CASGQRAGAIDGYTF. Written as DNA, the CDR3 is TGTGCTAGTGGTCAAAGGGCCGGCGCAATTGATGGCTACACCTTC. J is TRBJ1-2 and V is TRBV12-5, with no clear D. The length of the CDR3 is 15 residues. V was clipped by 5 bases and J by 6 bases, with 19 bases between them. CDR1 is LGHNT and CDR2 is FRNRAP in the germline V gene.